These T cell receptor beta chains were read from a single sample in a study of identical twins. Each CDR3 protein is one row after TCRdb ran MiXCR on the 5' RACE reads. Of 400,000 to 600,000 distinct CDR3 sequences detected, around 22% appear once; the ten largest clones hold approximately 0.52%. This same sample was also taken into another study, of yellow fever vaccine responses in identical twins.

Input material: CD4+ T cells sorted from blood. These TCRs come from a woman between 18 and 30 years old in good health. The CDR3 runs from the conserved cysteine through the conserved F or W. A D gene is named only where the DNA matches it firmly. The size of a clone is reported for some rows only, either as once, few or many, or as a class for expanded clones.

v_gene	abundance	d_gene	j_gene	CDR3nt	CDR3aa
TRBV6-1	NA	NA	TRBJ2-1	TGTGCCACCTTGATGACATCCAAGGGGAGTGGTGAGCAGTTCTTC	CATLMTSKGSGEQFF
TRBV12-3/TRBV12-4	NA	TRBD2	TRBJ2-1	TGTGCCAGCAGTTTAGTCGGGACTAGCGGATCTTACAATGAGCAGTTCTTC	CASSLVGTSGSYNEQFF
TRBV3-1	few	NA	TRBJ2-7	TGTGCCAGCAGCCAGAAGCCCTTGGGTGAGCAGTACTTC	CASSQKPLGEQYF
TRBV5-1	few	TRBD1	TRBJ2-1	TGCGCCAGCAGCTCCTCCGGGACAGACTACAATGAGCAGTTCTTC	CASSSSGTDYNEQFF
TRBV7-3	NA	NA	TRBJ2-3	TGTGCCAGCAGCCGTCAGGGACTTCTCAGCACAGATACGCAGTATTTT	CASSRQGLLSTDTQYF
TRBV12-3/TRBV12-4	NA	NA	TRBJ2-7	TGTGCCAGCACCGCGGGACCTCGGGTGGGAGAGCAGTACTTC	CASTAGPRVGEQYF
TRBV12-3/TRBV12-4	NA	TRBD1	TRBJ2-5	TGTGCCAGCAGTTCACGGACAGGGCGGGAGACCCAGTACTTC	CASSSRTGRETQYF
TRBV20-1	NA	TRBD1	TRBJ2-2	TGCAGTGCTAGAGATCCAAAGACAGGGCGCACCGGGGAGCTGTTTTTT	CSARDPKTGRTGELFF
TRBV12-2	once	NA	TRBJ1-5	TGTGCAAGTCGCTTAGGTCGACAGGGCGAACAGCCCCAGCATTTT	CASRLGRQGEQPQHF
TRBV5-1	NA	TRBD2	TRBJ2-1	TGCGCCAGCAGCTTGAATTCGCCGGGACTAGCGGCGGATGAGCAGTTCTTC	CASSLNSPGLAADEQFF
TRBV5-1	NA	NA	TRBJ2-3	TGCGCCAGCAGCGGCGGGGACAGATCAGATACGCAGTATTTT	CASSGGDRSDTQYF
TRBV5-1	NA	NA	TRBJ1-3	TGCGCCAGCAGCTGGAACTCTGGAAACACCATATATTTT	CASSWNSGNTIYF
TRBV11-2	few	TRBD2	TRBJ2-1	TGTGCCAGCAGTACCCTTAGCGGGAAGGGGTACAATGAGCAGTTCTTC	CASSTLSGKGYNEQFF
TRBV7-8	many	NA	TRBJ2-3	TGTGCCAGCAGCCCAGCCTTTCGACAGGGACTCACAGATACGCAGTATTTT	CASSPAFRQGLTDTQYF
TRBV29-1	once	NA	TRBJ2-5	TGCAGCCATCGGGGACTCGGAGAGACCCAGTACTTC	CSHRGLGETQYF
TRBV7-8	NA	TRBD2	TRBJ2-5	TGTGCCAGCAGCCTCCCGAAGCGGGGGGGCCTAAAAGAGACCCAGTACTTC	CASSLPKRGGLKETQYF
TRBV24-1	few	TRBD1	TRBJ2-7	TGTGCCACCAGTGATACCGGGACAGAATACGAGCAGTACTTC	CATSDTGTEYEQYF
TRBV2	NA	NA	TRBJ1-4	TGTGCCAGCCATGCGAGCAGGGCGGAAACTAATGAAAAACTGTTTTTT	CASHASRAETNEKLFF
TRBV4-1	few	TRBD1	TRBJ1-1	TGCGCCAGCAGCCAAGACGGCAGGGGGGCTTCTTACACTGAAGCTTTCTTT	CASSQDGRGASYTEAFF
TRBV5-1	NA	TRBD1	TRBJ2-2	TGCGCCAGCCGAGGACAGGGTCTTACGGGGGAGCTGTTTTTT	CASRGQGLTGELFF
TRBV12-3/TRBV12-4	NA	NA	TRBJ1-2	TGTGCCAGCAGTGGGATGAGAACAGGGCATGGCTACACCTTC	CASSGMRTGHGYTF
TRBV12-3/TRBV12-4	many	NA	TRBJ2-1	TGTGCCAGCAGATCCTACAATGAGCAGTTCTTC	CASRSYNEQFF
TRBV24-1	NA	NA	TRBJ2-5	TGTGCCGCCTATAACCGGGAAACGAAAGAGACCCAGTACTTC	CAAYNRETKETQYF
TRBV10-2	few	NA	TRBJ1-1	TGCGCCAGCACCGAGGCCGGGACCAACACTGAAGCTTTCTTT	CASTEAGTNTEAFF
TRBV5-1	few	NA	TRBJ2-2	TGCGCCAGCAGCTTGGCAATGACCGGGGAGCTGTTTTTT	CASSLAMTGELFF
TRBV2	few	NA	TRBJ2-3	TGTGCCAGCAGTGGGTTTGTTCGGTCAGATACGCAGTATTTT	CASSGFVRSDTQYF
TRBV5-1	NA	NA	TRBJ2-4	TGCGCCAGCAGCTTGAGGTCACTTGGGGGGATTAAAAACATTCAGTACTTC	CASSLRSLGGIKNIQYF
TRBV6-1	NA	NA	TRBJ1-6	TGTGCCAGCAGTGAATCCTTGACCGGGACGGTGAATTCACCCCTCCACTTT	CASSESLTGTVNSPLHF
TRBV11-1	NA	TRBD1	TRBJ2-1	TGTGCCAGCAGCGCAACAGGGGGCGTAAAGAATGAGCAGTTCTTC	CASSATGGVKNEQFF
TRBV7-9	few	NA	TRBJ2-3	TGTGCCAGCAGCTTAGAGAGGCAGGGCACAGATACGCAGTATTTT	CASSLERQGTDTQYF
TRBV11-2	few	TRBD2	TRBJ2-5	TGTGCCAGCAGCTTAGAGGGACTAGCGGGAGCATCCGAAGAGACCCAGTACTTC	CASSLEGLAGASEETQYF
TRBV11-1	few	TRBD2	TRBJ2-3	TGTGCCAGCAGACCTCCGGGACTAGCGGGGGGGAGCACAGATACGCAGTATTTT	CASRPPGLAGGSTDTQYF
TRBV27	NA	TRBD2	TRBJ2-3	TGTGCCAGCAGTTGGACTAGCGGGGGGGTAGATACGCAGTATTTT	CASSWTSGGVDTQYF
TRBV12-3/TRBV12-4	NA	NA	TRBJ1-1	TGTGCCAGCAGTCGTACAGGGTGGTCCGAAGCTTTCTTT	CASSRTGWSEAFF
TRBV12-3/TRBV12-4	few	NA	TRBJ1-1	TGTGCCAGCCTTCCGGTCAGGGTAACTGAAGCTTTCTTT	CASLPVRVTEAFF
TRBV12-3/TRBV12-4	NA	TRBD1	TRBJ2-5	TGTGCCAGCAGTTTGACAGGGGGAAAGCGAGAGACCCAGTACTTC	CASSLTGGKRETQYF
TRBV7-9	few	NA	TRBJ2-2	TGTGCCAGCAGCTACAGGGACGCGAACACCGGGGAGCTGTTTTTT	CASSYRDANTGELFF
TRBV24-1	NA	NA	TRBJ1-1	TGTGCCACCAGTGGATCGGGGCGGTCCACTGAAGCTTTCTTT	CATSGSGRSTEAFF
TRBV12-3/TRBV12-4	NA	NA	TRBJ2-5	TGTGCCAGCACTCGTGTAGGCCAAGAGACCCAGTACTTC	CASTRVGQETQYF
TRBV5-6	few	TRBD1	TRBJ1-2	TGTGCCAGCAGAAAGACAGGGGCGGACCGTGGCTACACCTTC	CASRKTGADRGYTF
TRBV12-5	few	NA	TRBJ1-1	TGTGCTAGTGGTTTGTTCCCCAGCGCCTCTCCTGAAGCTTTCTTT	CASGLFPSASPEAFF
TRBV20-1	few	TRBD1	TRBJ1-2	TGCAGTGCTAGTCCGGGACAGGGCTATGGCTACACCTTC	CSASPGQGYGYTF
TRBV27	NA	NA	TRBJ1-1	TGTGCCAGCAGTCAGAAGACGGGGAACACTGAAGCTTTCTTT	CASSQKTGNTEAFF
TRBV12-3/TRBV12-4	few	NA	TRBJ2-1	TGTGCCAGCTTCAGCCTAGTGAGCAATGAGCAGTTCTTC	CASFSLVSNEQFF
TRBV12-3/TRBV12-4	NA	NA	TRBJ2-5	TGTGCCAGCAGTTTAATCGGGAACCAAGAGACCCAGTACTTC	CASSLIGNQETQYF
TRBV10-3	NA	NA	TRBJ2-7	TGTGCCACCGAAAATATAAGGAGGGGGAACGAGCAGTACTTC	CATENIRRGNEQYF
TRBV25-1	few	NA	TRBJ2-7	TGTGCCAGCAGTGATGGGGGTAGCTCCTACGAGCAGTACTTC	CASSDGGSSYEQYF
TRBV5-1	NA	TRBD2	TRBJ2-5	TGCGCCAGCAGCTTAGAATGGACTAGCGGCCAAGAGACCCAGTACTTC	CASSLEWTSGQETQYF
TRBV12-3/TRBV12-4	NA	NA	TRBJ2-2	TGTGCCAGCAGTTTGTGGCAGACCGGGGAGCTGTTTTTT	CASSLWQTGELFF
TRBV12-5	NA	TRBD1	TRBJ2-3	TGTGCTAGTGGTTTGGGGACAGGGGAAGCCGTGACTAGCACAGATACGCAGTATTTT	CASGLGTGEAVTSTDTQYF
TRBV5-1	few	TRBD2	TRBJ2-1	TGCGCCAGCAAAACGGGACTAGCCGACAATGAGCAGTTCTTC	CASKTGLADNEQFF
TRBV19	few	NA	TRBJ2-3	TGTGCCACCACAAGGGGATCGGATACGCAGTATTTT	CATTRGSDTQYF
TRBV5-6	NA	NA	TRBJ1-2	TGTGCCAGCAGCTCCGGGCAGGGCAGCTACACCTTC	CASSSGQGSYTF
TRBV10-3	NA	NA	TRBJ1-1	TGTGCCATCGGAGGGGTATGGACTGAAGCTTTCTTT	CAIGGVWTEAFF
TRBV10-1	NA	NA	TRBJ2-7	TGCGCCAGCAGTGCGTCGGTCAGCTCCTACGAGCAGTACTTC	CASSASVSSYEQYF